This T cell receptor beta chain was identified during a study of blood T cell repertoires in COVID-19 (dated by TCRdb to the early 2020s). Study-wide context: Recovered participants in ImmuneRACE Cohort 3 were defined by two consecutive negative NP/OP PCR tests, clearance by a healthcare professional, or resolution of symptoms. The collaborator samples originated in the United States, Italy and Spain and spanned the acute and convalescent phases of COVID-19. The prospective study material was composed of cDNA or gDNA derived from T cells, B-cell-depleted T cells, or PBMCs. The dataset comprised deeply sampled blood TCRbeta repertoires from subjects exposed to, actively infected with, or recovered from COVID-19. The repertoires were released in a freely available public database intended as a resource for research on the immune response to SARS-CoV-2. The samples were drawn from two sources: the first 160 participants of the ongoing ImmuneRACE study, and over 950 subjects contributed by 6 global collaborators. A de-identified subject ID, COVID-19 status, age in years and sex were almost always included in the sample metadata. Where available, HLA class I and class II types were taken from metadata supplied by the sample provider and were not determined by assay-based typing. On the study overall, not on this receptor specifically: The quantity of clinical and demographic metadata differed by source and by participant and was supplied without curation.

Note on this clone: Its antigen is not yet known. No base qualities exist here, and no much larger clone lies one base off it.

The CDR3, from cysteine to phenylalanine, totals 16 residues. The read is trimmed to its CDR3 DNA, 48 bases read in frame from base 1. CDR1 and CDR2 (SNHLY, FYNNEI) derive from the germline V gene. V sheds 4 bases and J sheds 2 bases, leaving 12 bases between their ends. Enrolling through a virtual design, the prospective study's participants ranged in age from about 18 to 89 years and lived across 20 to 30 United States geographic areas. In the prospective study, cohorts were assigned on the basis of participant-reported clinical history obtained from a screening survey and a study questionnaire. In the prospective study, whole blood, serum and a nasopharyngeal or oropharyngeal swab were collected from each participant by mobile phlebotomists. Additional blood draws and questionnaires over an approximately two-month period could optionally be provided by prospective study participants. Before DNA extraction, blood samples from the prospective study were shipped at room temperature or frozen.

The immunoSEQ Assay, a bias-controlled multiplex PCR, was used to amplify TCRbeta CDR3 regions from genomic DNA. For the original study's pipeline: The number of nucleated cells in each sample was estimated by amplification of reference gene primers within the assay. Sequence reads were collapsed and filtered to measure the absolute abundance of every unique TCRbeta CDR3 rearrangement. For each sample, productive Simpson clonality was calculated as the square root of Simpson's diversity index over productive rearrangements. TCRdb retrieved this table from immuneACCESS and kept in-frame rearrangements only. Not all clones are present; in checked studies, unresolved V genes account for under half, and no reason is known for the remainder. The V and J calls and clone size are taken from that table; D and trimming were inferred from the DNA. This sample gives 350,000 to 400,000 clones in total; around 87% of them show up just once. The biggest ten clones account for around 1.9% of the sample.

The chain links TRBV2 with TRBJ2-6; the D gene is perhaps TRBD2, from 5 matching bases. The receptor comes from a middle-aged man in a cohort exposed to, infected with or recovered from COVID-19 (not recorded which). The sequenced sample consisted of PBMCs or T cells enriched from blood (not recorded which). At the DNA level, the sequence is TGTGCCAGCAGTGGAGTCCGGGGTGCTGGGGCCAACGTCCTGACTTTC. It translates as CASSGVRGAGANVLTF.